This is a list of T cell receptor beta chains from one sample in a study of control samples from healthy donors and cancer patients. The table came from immunoSEQ multiplex PCR; TCRdb's copy has only in-frame clones and leaves some out. Found here are approximately 120,000 clones, about 90% of them singletons; the top ten hold 1.5% to 2%. Sequencing used blood. The receptors here all came from a man aged 18 to 29 in good health. The CDR3 runs from the conserved cysteine through the conserved F or W. Each record gives: V gene, J gene, clone size, D gene, CDR3 DNA, CDR3 protein. A D gene is named only where the DNA matches it firmly. For some rows the clone size is stated as once, few or many, or as a class when expanded; others skip it.

>TRBV5-1|TRBJ2-7|once|-
TGCGCCAGCAGCTTGGGTCCCGTGGGCGGGTCCTACGAGCAGTACTTC
CASSLGPVGGSYEQYF
>TRBV19|TRBJ2-2|-|TRBD1
TGTGCCAGTAGTACGTCCTGGGGACAGGGTGCCGGGGAGCTGTTTTTT
CASSTSWGQGAGELFF
>TRBV5-5|TRBJ1-5|-|-
TGTGCCAGCAGCTCGTGGGTTACAGGGCGGCGAAATCAGCCCCAGCATTTT
CASSSWVTGRRNQPQHF
>TRBV19|TRBJ2-3|once|-
TGTGCCAGTAGCAAACTAGAGATTGGGGATACGCAGTATTTT
CASSKLEIGDTQYF
>TRBV27|TRBJ2-3|-|-
TGTGCCAGCAGTTTATCGTCGACGGATAATAGGGCAGATACGCAGTATTTT
CASSLSSTDNRADTQYF
>TRBV9|TRBJ2-7|-|TRBD2
TGTGCCAGCAGCGTAGGGGCTAGCGGGGGCGACTACGAGCAGTACTTC
CASSVGASGGDYEQYF
>TRBV7-6|TRBJ1-1|-|-
TGTGCCAGCAGCTTAGGAGGGGCGGTGAACACTGAAGCTTTCTTT
CASSLGGAVNTEAFF
>TRBV9|TRBJ2-3|-|-
TGTGCCAGCAGCCCTCATGGAGATACGCAGTATTTT
CASSPHGDTQYF
>TRBV6-5|TRBJ1-2|once|TRBD1
TGTGCCAGCAGTTCCGGGACAGCTTTAGGCACCTTC
CASSSGTALGTF
>TRBV3-1/TRBV3-2|TRBJ1-5|-|-
TGTGCCAGCAGCCAAGTGTCAGACCGCAATCAGCCCCAGCATTTT
CASSQVSDRNQPQHF
>TRBV7-3|TRBJ2-2|few|-
TGTGCCAGCAGCTTTAAGTTAGCCGGGGAGCTGTTTTTT
CASSFKLAGELFF
>TRBV5-1|TRBJ2-7|-|-
TGCGCCAGCAGCTTGGACAACTCCTACGAGCAGTACTTC
CASSLDNSYEQYF
>TRBV7-3|TRBJ1-1|-|-
TGTGCCAGCAGCTTACAGGGTCGTGACACTGAAGCTTTCTTT
CASSLQGRDTEAFF
>TRBV2|TRBJ2-5|-|-
TGTGCCAGCAGGGGTAGGGAGACCCAGTACTTC
CASRGRETQYF
>TRBV5-6|TRBJ2-2|-|-
TGTGCCAGCAGCAGGGACCAGGGGTACACCGGGGAGCTGTTTTTT
CASSRDQGYTGELFF
>TRBV19|TRBJ1-3|-|-
TGTGCCAGTAGTGGGAAGGTCCTCTCTGGAAACACCATATATTTT
CASSGKVLSGNTIYF
>TRBV5-1|TRBJ1-4|-|TRBD1
TGCGCCAGCAGTGGTTCTACCGGGACAGTTAATGAAAAACTGTTTTTT
CASSGSTGTVNEKLFF
>TRBV16|TRBJ1-2|-|-
TGTGCCAGCAGCCAATCCGGGGCGGGGAGTGGCTACACCTTC
CASSQSGAGSGYTF
>TRBV7-8|TRBJ2-3|-|-
TGTGCCAGCAGTCACTCAGATACGCAGTATTTT
CASSHSDTQYF
>TRBV6-5|TRBJ1-1|few|-
TGTGCCAGCAGTTTAAGACAGTCCATGAACACTGAAGCTTTCTTT
CASSLRQSMNTEAFF
>TRBV14|TRBJ1-3|-|-
TGTGCCAGCAGCCCCCTGGGACGGACTTTCTCTGGAAACACCATATATTTT
CASSPLGRTFSGNTIYF
>TRBV24-1|TRBJ2-3|-|-
TGTGCCACCAGTGATGACCATCTAGTAAGGGGGGGAGATACGCAGTATTTT
CATSDDHLVRGGDTQYF
>TRBV7-3|TRBJ1-1|once|-
TGTGCCAGCAGCTTTTCAGTTCATAACACTGAAGCTTTCTTT
CASSFSVHNTEAFF
>TRBV21-1|TRBJ2-3|-|-
TGTGCCAGCAGCAAAGGTGGGTTGGCGATTGAAAGCACAGATACGCAGTATTTT
CASSKGGLAIESTDTQYF
>TRBV23-1|TRBJ2-7|once|-
TGCGCCAGCAGTCTATTGGGGACGGGCTACGAGCAGTACTTC
CASSLLGTGYEQYF
>TRBV4-3|TRBJ2-1|-|-
TGCGCCAGCAGCCGGGACCAGCTAGCACATGAGCAGTTCTTC
CASSRDQLAHEQFF
>TRBV28|TRBJ2-5|few|-
TGTGCCAGCAGGGGGGACTGGGAGACCCAGTACTTC
CASRGDWETQYF
>TRBV6-2/TRBV6-3|TRBJ2-7|few|TRBD1
TGTGCCAGCACCCCGACCGGGACAGGCCGATACGAGCAGTACTTC
CASTPTGTGRYEQYF
>TRBV30|TRBJ1-1|-|-
TGTGCCTGGAGTCCTCCCCCGGGGGGCAGGGGAGCTTTCTTT
CAWSPPPGGRGAFF
>TRBV27|TRBJ2-7|-|-
TGTGCCAGCAGCCTCAACAGGTACCACGAGCAGTACTTC
CASSLNRYHEQYF
>TRBV14|TRBJ2-7|-|TRBD2
TGTGCCAGCAGCCCCAGAGGAATGACTAGCGGCTCCTACGAGCAGTACTTC
CASSPRGMTSGSYEQYF
>TRBV27|TRBJ1-1|-|-
TGTGCCAGCAGTTCCCCGCCAGGGATGAACACTGAAGCTTTCTTT
CASSSPPGMNTEAFF
>TRBV5-4|TRBJ1-1|few|-
TGTGCCAGCAGCCCATACCAAACAGGGACGGGAGCTTTCTTT
CASSPYQTGTGAFF
>TRBV5-6|TRBJ2-5|-|-
TGTGCCAGCAGCTTGGTGGACTCCGGGGAGACCCAGTACTTC
CASSLVDSGETQYF
>TRBV27|TRBJ2-7|-|TRBD2
TGTGCCAGCACGCCTGTGGGACTAGCGGGTTCCTCCTACGAGCAGTACTTC
CASTPVGLAGSSYEQYF
>TRBV24-1|TRBJ2-3|-|-
TGTGCCACCAGTGATAGGGTGGTAGATACGCAGTATTTT
CATSDRVVDTQYF